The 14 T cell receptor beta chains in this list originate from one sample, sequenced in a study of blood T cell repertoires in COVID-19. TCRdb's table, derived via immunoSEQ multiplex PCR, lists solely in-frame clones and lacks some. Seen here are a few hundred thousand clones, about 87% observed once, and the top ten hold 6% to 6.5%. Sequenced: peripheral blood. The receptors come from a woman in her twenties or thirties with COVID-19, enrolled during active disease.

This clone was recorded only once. CDR3 in DNA: TGTGCCAGCAGTTACTCGAGCGGGAGTATCGAGCAGTACGTC. Protein sequence: CASSYSSGSIEQYV. The chain recombines TRBV6-2 or TRBV6-3 with TRBJ2-7; 8 nucleotides match TRBD2. J gave up 6 bases and V 0 bases, and 4 bases lay outside the gene matches. Germline V gene sequence: CDR1 MNHEY, CDR2 SVGEGT. The CDR3 is 14 amino acids.

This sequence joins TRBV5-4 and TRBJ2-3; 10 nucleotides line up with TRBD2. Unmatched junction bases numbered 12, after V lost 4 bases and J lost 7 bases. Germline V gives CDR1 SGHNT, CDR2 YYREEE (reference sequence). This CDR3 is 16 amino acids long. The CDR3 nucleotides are TGTGCCAGCAGCGAGGCTAGCGGGGGCGCCGGGAATACGCAGTATTTT. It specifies CASSEASGGAGNTQYF.

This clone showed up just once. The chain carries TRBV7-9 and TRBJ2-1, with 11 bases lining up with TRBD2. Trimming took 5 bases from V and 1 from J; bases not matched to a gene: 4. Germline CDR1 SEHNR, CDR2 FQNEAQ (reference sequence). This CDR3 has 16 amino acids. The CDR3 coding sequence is TGTGCCAGCAGCAGCTTAGCGGGGGGGTCCTACAATGAGCAGTTCTTC. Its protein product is CASSSLAGGSYNEQFF.

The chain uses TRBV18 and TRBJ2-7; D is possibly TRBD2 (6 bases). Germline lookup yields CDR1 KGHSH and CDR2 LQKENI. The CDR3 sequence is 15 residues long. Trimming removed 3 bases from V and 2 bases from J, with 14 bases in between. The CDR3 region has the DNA TGTGCCAGCTCACCTGGAGGGGATCGCCCCTACGAGCAGTACGTC. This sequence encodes CASSPGGDRPYEQYV.

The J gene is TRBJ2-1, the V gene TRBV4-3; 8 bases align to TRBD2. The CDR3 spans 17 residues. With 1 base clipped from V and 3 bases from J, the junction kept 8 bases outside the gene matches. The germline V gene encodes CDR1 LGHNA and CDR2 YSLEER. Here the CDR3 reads CASSQVTGGPIYNEQFF. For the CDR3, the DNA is TGCGCCAGCAGCCAAGTGACGGGGGGGCCTATCTACAATGAGCAGTTCTTC.

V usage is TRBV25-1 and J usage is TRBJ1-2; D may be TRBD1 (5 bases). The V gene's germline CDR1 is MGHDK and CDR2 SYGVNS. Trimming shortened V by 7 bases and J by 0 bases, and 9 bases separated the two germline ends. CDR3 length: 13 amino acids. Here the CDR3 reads CASTQGSNYGYTF. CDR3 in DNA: TGTGCCAGCACGCAGGGCTCTAACTATGGCTACACCTTC.

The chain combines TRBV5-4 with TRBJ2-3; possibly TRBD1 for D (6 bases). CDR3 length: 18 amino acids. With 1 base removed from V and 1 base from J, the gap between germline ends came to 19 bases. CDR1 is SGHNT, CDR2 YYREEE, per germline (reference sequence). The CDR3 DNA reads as TGTGCCAGCAGCTTGTCCCTTCGGACAGTGAGCGGCACAGATACGCAGTATTTT. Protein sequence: CASSLSLRTVSGTDTQYF.

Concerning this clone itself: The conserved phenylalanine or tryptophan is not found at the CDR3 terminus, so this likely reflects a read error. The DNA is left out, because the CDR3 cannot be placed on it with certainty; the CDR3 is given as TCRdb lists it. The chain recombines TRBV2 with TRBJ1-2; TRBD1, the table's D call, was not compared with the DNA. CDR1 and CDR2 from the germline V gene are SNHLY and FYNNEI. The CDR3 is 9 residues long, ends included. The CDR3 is CASSQATGG.

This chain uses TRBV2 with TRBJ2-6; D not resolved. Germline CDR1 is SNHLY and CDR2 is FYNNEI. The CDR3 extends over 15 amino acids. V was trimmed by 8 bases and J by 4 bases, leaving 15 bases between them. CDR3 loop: CASHLDSLGANVLTF. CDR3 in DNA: TGTGCCAGCCACCTTGACTCATTGGGGGCCAACGTCCTGACTTTC.

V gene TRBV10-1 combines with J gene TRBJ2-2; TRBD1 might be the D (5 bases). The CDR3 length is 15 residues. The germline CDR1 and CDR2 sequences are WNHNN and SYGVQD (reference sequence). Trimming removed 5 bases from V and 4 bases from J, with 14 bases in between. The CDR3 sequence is CASSSTGHFTGELFF. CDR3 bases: TGCGCCAGCAGTTCCACAGGACATTTCACCGGGGAGCTGTTTTTT.

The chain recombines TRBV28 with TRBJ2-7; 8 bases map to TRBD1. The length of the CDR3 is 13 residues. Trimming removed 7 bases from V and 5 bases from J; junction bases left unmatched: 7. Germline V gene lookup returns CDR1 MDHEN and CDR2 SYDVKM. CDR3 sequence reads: CASTGQGVHEQYF. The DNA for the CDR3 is TGTGCCAGCACCGGACAGGGAGTCCACGAGCAGTACTTC.

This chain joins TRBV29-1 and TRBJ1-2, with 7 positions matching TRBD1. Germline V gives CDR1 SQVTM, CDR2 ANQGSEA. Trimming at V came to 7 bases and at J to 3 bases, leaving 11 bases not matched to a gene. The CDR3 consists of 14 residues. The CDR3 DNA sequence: TGCAGCGCCTTAGGCAGGGGGTTGGACTATGGCTACACCTTC. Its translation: CSALGRGLDYGYTF. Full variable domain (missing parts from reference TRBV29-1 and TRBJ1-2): SAVISQKPSRDICQRGTSLTIQCQVDSQVTMMFWYRQQPGQSLTLIATANQGSEATYESGFVIDKFPISRPNLTFSTLTVSNMSPEDSSIYLCSALGRGLDYGYTFGSGTRLTVV.

CDR3 DNA sequence: TGTGCCAGCGGCGGGGGAGAACAGGCTTTCTTT. Protein sequence: CASGGGEQAFF. J is TRBJ1-1 and V is TRBV12-3 or TRBV12-4; D is possibly TRBD1 (5 bases). V was clipped by 8 bases and J by 11 bases, with 15 bases between them. The CDR3 length is 11 residues.

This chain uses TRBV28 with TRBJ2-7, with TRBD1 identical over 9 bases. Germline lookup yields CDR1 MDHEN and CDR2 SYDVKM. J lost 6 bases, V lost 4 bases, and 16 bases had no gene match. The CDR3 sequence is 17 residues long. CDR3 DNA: TGTGCCAGCAGTTATCAACTGTCGGGACAGGGAATTTCCGAGCAGTACTTC. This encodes CASSYQLSGQGISEQYF. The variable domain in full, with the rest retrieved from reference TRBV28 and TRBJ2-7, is DVKVTQSSRYLVKRTGEKVFLECVQDMDHENMFWYRQDPGLGLRLIYFSYDVKMKEKGDIPEGYSVSREKKERFSLILESASTNQTSMYLCASSYQLSGQGISEQYFGPGTRLTVT.